Listed here are 8 T cell receptor beta chains from one sample, sequenced in a study of T-cell reconstitution after alpha-beta-depleted transplantation in children. This sample's TCRbeta library carried unique molecular identifier barcodes. A single record per CDR3 protein comes from TCRdb applying MiXCR to the PCR reads. The sample lists 600,000 to 700,000 distinct CDR3 sequences; approximately 15% were seen once. This specimen was PBMCs from the stem cell graft donor, taken from the stem cell graft. All receptors come from a human donor who donated a stem cell graft to a child with acute myeloid leukemia.

V gene TRBV9 combines with J gene TRBJ2-2, with 7 nucleotides matching TRBD1. Germline CDR1 reads SGDLS; CDR2 reads YYNGEE. V was clipped by 0 bases and J by 5 bases; unmatched bases: 4. CDR3 size: 15 residues. The CDR3 loop is CASSVGTGATGELFF. DNA for the CDR3: TGTGCCAGCAGCGTAGGGACAGGTGCTACCGGGGAGCTGTTTTTT.

The chain has TRBV12-3 or TRBV12-4 and TRBJ1-5, with D uncertain. V was trimmed by 8 bases and J by 0 bases, leaving 11 bases between them. The CDR3 consists of 14 residues. The chain's CDR3 is CASRKGYSNQPQHF. CDR3 coding DNA: TGTGCCAGCCGGAAGGGATATAGCAATCAGCCCCAGCATTTT.

This clonotype was counted at least ten times. The gene calls are TRBV27 and TRBJ2-4; TRBD2 agrees at 14 bases. This CDR3 has 15 amino acids. V shed 8 bases, J shed 4 bases, and the junction held 4 bases outside the gene matches. Germline CDR1 MNHEY, CDR2 SMNVEV (reference sequence). The CDR3 is CASGLAGGGKNIQYF. DNA for the CDR3: TGTGCCAGCGGACTAGCGGGGGGAGGGAAAAACATTCAGTACTTC.

The chain has TRBV12-3 or TRBV12-4 and TRBJ1-1; 8 bases are a match to TRBD1. CDR3 length: 13 amino acids. With 8 bases clipped from V and 10 bases from J, the junction kept 12 bases outside the gene matches. Written as DNA, the CDR3 is TGTGCCAGCCGGGACAGGATTGCAGTCCTAGCTTTCTTT. Translating it yields CASRDRIAVLAFF.

This clonotype was counted many times. The V call is TRBV9, the J call TRBJ1-3; D is undetermined. The CDR3 consists of 14 residues. The germline V gene encodes CDR1 SGDLS and CDR2 YYNGEE. The germline V and J ends were trimmed by 0 bases and 4 bases, with 8 bases remaining between them. Here the CDR3 reads CASSVETVGNTIYF. Written as DNA, the CDR3 is TGTGCCAGCAGCGTAGAAACAGTCGGAAACACCATATATTTT. Full variable domain (remainder filled in from reference TRBV9 and TRBJ1-3): DSGVTQTPKHLITATGQRVTLRCSPRSGDLSVYWYQQSLDQGLQFLIQYYNGEERAKGNILERFSAQQFPDLHSELNLSSLELGDSALYFCASSVETVGNTIYFGEGSWLTVV.

With regard to this clonotype: A much more abundant neighbour one base away suggests this may be a read error. The chain links TRBV29-1 to TRBJ1-1; the D is unclear. CDR3 length: 12 residues. The germline V gene has CDR1 SQVTM and CDR2 ANQGSEA. With 6 bases removed from V and 3 bases from J, the gap between germline ends came to 11 bases. The CDR3 nucleotides are TGCAGCGTATCTGACGGGGACACTGAAGCTTTCTTT. Its translation is CSVSDGDTEAFF.

Ten or more counts support this clonotype. The genes are TRBV7-2 and TRBJ2-7; unclear D gene. Trimming took off 1 base at V and 1 base at J, with 8 bases between the two ends. Germline V gene sequence: CDR1 SGHTA, CDR2 FQGNSA. This CDR3 comprises 14 residues. Here the CDR3 DNA reads TGTGCCAGCAGCTTAGGAATCCAGTCCTACGAGCAGTACTTC. This codes for CASSLGIQSYEQYF.

The V and J genes are TRBV7-9 and TRBJ2-3; 9 bases line up with TRBD1. The CDR3 extends over 17 amino acids. Germline V gene lookup returns CDR1 SEHNR and CDR2 FQNEAQ (reference sequence). V gave up 5 bases and J gave up 3 bases; unmatched junction bases: 12. CDR3 in DNA: TGTGCCAGCAGCCACACCCCGGGACAGGGAAGGACAGATACGCAGTATTTT. This sequence encodes CASSHTPGQGRTDTQYF.